Given below is one T cell receptor (beta chain) in context. Antigen unknown. These data are taken from a study of cytomegalovirus exposure and HLA in healthy donors. Study results and caveats: Most TCR sequences proved rare, with some public TCRs found in many donors.

Trimming took 1 base from V and 5 from J; bases not matched to a gene: 6. This CDR3 has 16 amino acids. The germline gives CDR1 GTSNPN, CDR2 SVGIG (reference sequence). While unrecorded immune exposures were likely, the donors were nominally healthy when sampled. A multiplex PCR was run with 60 Vbeta primers and 13 Jbeta primers. Clones were sequenced by immunoSEQ multiplex PCR, and TCRdb holds only the in-frame ones, with some missing. The sample lists about 190,000 clones, approximately 80% occurring once. The chain is built from TRBV30 and TRBJ1-6, with 9 bases lining up with TRBD1. The source material was PBMCs. This receptor was identified in a boy aged 2-15 years in good health and CMV-seronegative. The CDR3 nucleotides are TGTGCCTGGAGTGACAGGGGGCCTGTAGATAATTCACCCCTCCACTTT. Amino acid sequence: CAWSDRGPVDNSPLHF.